Detailed here is one T cell receptor beta chain. What it binds is not known. RNA transcripts provided the source from which TCR beta CDR3 regions were amplified. HTBI primers were used for first-round RT-PCR of the TCR CDR3. Via MiXCR, TCRdb re-called the multiplex PCR reads, giving one row per CDR3 protein. The table lists 500,000 to 750,000 distinct CDR3 sequences, 14% of them singletons. The sample belongs to a study of T cells in Graves' hyperthyroidism and ophthalmopathy. Study results and limitations: Progression to ophthalmopathy was predicted a median of roughly 6.6 months early.

Germline values: CDR1 SGHRS, CDR2 YFSETQ. The CDR3 loop spans 14 amino acids. Trimming left V 5 bases short and J 1 base short, with 13 bases between. The chain couples TRBV5-1 to TRBJ2-7, with D possibly matching TRBD1 (7 bases). This clonotype was sampled from a woman aged 18-30 years with Graves' ophthalmopathy. Source material: blood. Here the CDR3 DNA reads TGCGCCAGCAGGCGGGACAGCGTGTCCTACGAGCAGTACTTC. As protein: CASRRDSVSYEQYF.